This TCR beta chain comes out of a study of shared clonotypes between healthy human individuals. On the study more broadly: Sampling drew on donors who were a couple of women and three men aged 18 to 49.

TCRdb's copy holds only in-frame clones and misses some; the assay was immunoSEQ multiplex PCR. The profile shows approximately 110,000 clones, around 73% of them singletons. This receptor was identified in a woman aged 30 to 39 in good health. Sequenced material: memory CD8+ T cells sorted from blood. The subset: CD45RO+ cells pooled with CCR7-negative TemRA cells.

CDR3 in DNA: TGTGCCAGCAGCTCTGAAGACTATGGCTACACCTTC. It yields the protein CASSSEDYGYTF. The chain recombines TRBV7-3 with TRBJ1-2; D call uncertain. CDR1 is SGHTA, CDR2 FQGTGA, per germline. CDR3 length equals 12 residues. Trimming took 4 bases from V and 3 from J, leaving 6 bases between them.